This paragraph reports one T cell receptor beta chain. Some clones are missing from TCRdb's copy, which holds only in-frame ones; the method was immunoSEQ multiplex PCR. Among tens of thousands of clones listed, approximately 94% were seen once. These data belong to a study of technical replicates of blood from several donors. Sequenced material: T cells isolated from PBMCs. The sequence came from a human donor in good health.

Here the CDR3 reads CASSFAGQGAQGYTF. In nucleotides, the CDR3 is TGTGCCAGCAGCTTTGCGGGACAGGGGGCGCAGGGCTACACCTTC. The genes are TRBV11-2 and TRBJ1-2, with TRBD1 identical over 12 bases. V was pared by 3 bases and J by 8 bases, with 7 bases of the junction left unmatched. In germline, CDR1 is SGHAT, CDR2 FQNNGV. The CDR3 length is 15 residues.